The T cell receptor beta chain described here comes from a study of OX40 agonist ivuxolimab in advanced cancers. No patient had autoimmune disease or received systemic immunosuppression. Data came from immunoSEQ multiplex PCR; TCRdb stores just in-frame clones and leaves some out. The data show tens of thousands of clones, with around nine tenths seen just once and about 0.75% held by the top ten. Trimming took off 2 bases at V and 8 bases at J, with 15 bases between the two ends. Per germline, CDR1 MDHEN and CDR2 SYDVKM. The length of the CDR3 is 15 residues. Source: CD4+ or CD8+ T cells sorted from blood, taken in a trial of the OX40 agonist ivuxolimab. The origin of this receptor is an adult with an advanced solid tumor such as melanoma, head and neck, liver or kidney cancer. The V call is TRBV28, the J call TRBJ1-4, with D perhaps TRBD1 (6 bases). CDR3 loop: CASSLPTGFVEKLFF. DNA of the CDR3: TGTGCCAGCAGTTTACCGACAGGTTTTGTGGAAAAACTGTTTTTT.